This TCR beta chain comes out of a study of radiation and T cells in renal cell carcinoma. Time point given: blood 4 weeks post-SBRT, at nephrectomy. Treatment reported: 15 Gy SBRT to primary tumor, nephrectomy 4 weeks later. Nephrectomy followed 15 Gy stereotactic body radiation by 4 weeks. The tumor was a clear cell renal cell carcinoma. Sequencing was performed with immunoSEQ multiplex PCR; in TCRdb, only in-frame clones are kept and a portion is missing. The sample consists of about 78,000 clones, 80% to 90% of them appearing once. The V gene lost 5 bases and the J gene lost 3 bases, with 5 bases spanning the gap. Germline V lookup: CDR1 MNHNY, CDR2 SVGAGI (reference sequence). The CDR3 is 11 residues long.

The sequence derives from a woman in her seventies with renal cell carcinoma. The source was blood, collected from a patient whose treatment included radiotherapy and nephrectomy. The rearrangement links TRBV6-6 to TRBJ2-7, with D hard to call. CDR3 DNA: TGTGCCAGCAGTAACGACTACGAGCAGTACTTC. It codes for CASSNDYEQYF.